Listed here are 9 T cell receptor beta chains from one sample, sequenced in a study of blood T cell repertoires in COVID-19. The table came from immunoSEQ multiplex PCR; TCRdb's copy has only in-frame clones and leaves some out. Of about 240,000 clones listed, about 88% are singletons. The sequenced sample consisted of peripheral blood. The origin of the receptors is a woman aged 45-60 years with COVID-19, enrolled during active disease.

The rearrangement links TRBV15 to TRBJ2-7; 8 nucleotides line up with TRBD1. The length of the CDR3 is 15 residues. The junction had 7 bases not matched to a gene; V was cut back by 1 base and J by 5 bases. From germline, CDR1 is LNHNV and CDR2 YYDKDF (reference sequence). The CDR3 spells CATSRGQGIKNEQYV. The CDR3 nucleotides read TGTGCCACCAGCAGAGGACAGGGGATAAAGAACGAGCAGTACGTC.

DNA of the CDR3: TGTGCCACCAGTGATTTTGTCCAGGGGCCCGGGGAGCTGTTTTTT. This gives the protein CATSDFVQGPGELFF. The chain joins TRBV24-1 to TRBJ2-2, with D possibly being TRBD1 (6 bases). CDR3 length: 15 amino acids. Germline CDR1 and CDR2: KGHDR and SFDVKD. V gave up 1 base and J gave up 6 bases, with 11 bases separating them.

The chain is built from TRBV7-9 and TRBJ2-6; D remains ambiguous. CDR1 is SEHNR and CDR2 is FQNEAQ in the germline V gene (reference sequence). The CDR3 sequence is 14 residues long. Between the trimmed V and J ends, which lost 1 base and 3 bases, there was a span of 4 bases. CDR3 sequence: CASSLDSGANVLTF. The CDR3 region has the DNA TGTGCCAGCAGCTTAGATAGTGGGGCCAACGTCCTGACTTTC.

The chain joins TRBV2 to TRBJ2-7; 11 nucleotides align to TRBD1. With 5 bases clipped from V and 5 bases from J, the junction kept 2 bases outside the gene matches. CDR1 and CDR2 (germline): SNHLY, FYNNEI. The CDR3 has 13 amino acids. DNA of the CDR3: TGTGCCAGCAGTAGGACAGGGGGCCACGAGCAGTACGTC. Its translation: CASSRTGGHEQYV.

The gene calls are TRBV19 and TRBJ1-1; D is possibly TRBD1 (6 bases). The length of the CDR3 is 16 residues. The germline V gene encodes CDR1 LNHDA and CDR2 SQIVND (reference sequence). Trimming shortened V by 6 bases and J by 3 bases, and 20 bases separated the two germline ends. The CDR3 spells CASSTRQVYFDTEAFF. CDR3 nucleotide sequence: TGTGCCAGTAGCACGAGACAGGTTTATTTCGACACTGAAGCTTTCTTT.

This chain's CDR3 is CAISEGGQGGETQYF. CDR3 bases: TGTGCCATCAGTGAAGGGGGACAGGGCGGGGAGACCCAGTACTTC. J is TRBJ2-5 and V is TRBV10-3; TRBD1 agrees at 9 bases. Unmatched junction bases numbered 7, after V lost 3 bases and J lost 5 bases. Germline-derived CDR1 and CDR2 are ENHRY and SYGVKD. The length of the CDR3 is 15 residues.

The CDR3 coding sequence is TGTGCCAGCAGTTTACCCGGGACAGGTAAGAGGGACACCATATATTTT. Translation gives CASSLPGTGKRDTIYF. V usage is TRBV28 and J usage is TRBJ1-3; the match to TRBD1 covers 8 bases. V trimming: 2 bases; J trimming: 8 bases; junction bases outside the gene matches: 11. There are 16 residues in the CDR3. Germline CDR1 is MDHEN and CDR2 is SYDVKM.

The rearrangement links TRBV5-1 to TRBJ2-5, with D possibly being TRBD2 (7 bases). V was shortened by 4 bases and J by 6 bases, with 28 bases between the two germline ends. Per germline, CDR1 SGHRS and CDR2 YFSETQ. The length of the CDR3 is 18 residues. In DNA, the CDR3 is TGCGCCAGCAGCCGTAAAGGGGGGGACCCAGATTCATTAAAGACCCAGTACTTC. Protein sequence: CASSRKGGDPDSLKTQYF.

This clone came up many times. This chain joins TRBV27 and TRBJ1-5, with no clear D. V was shortened by 2 bases and J by 5 bases, with 13 bases between the two germline ends. In germline, CDR1 is MNHEY, CDR2 SMNVEV (reference sequence). This CDR3 spans 15 amino acids. The DNA for the CDR3 is TGTGCCAGCAGTTTAGAGGTTGGATTCGATCAGCCCCAGCATTTT. As protein: CASSLEVGFDQPQHF.